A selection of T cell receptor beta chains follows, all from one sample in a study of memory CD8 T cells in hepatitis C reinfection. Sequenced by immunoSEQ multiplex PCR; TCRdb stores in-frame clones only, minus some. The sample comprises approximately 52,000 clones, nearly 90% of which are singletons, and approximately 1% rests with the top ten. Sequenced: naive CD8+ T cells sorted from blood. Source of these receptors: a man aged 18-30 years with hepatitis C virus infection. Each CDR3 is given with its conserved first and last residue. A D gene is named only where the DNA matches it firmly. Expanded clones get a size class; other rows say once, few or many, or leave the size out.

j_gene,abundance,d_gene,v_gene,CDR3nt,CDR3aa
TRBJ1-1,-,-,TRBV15,TGTGCCACCAGCAGAGGGCAGGGGTGGGGGAACACTGAAGCTTTCTTT,CATSRGQGWGNTEAFF
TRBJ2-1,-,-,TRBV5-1,TGCGCCAGCAGCTTGACAGGGAGCAATGAGCAGTTCTTC,CASSLTGSNEQFF
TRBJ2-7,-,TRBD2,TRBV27,TGTGCCAGCAGTTCTGGACTAGCGGCCTACGAGCAGTACTTC,CASSSGLAAYEQYF
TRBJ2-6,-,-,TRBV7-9,TGTGCCAGCAGCCCCCCTGAGGTTGGGGCCAACGTCCTGACTTTC,CASSPPEVGANVLTF
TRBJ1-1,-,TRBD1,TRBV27,TGTGCCAGCAGTTTATCCCTGGGGGACAGGGGTCTTGGCACTGAAGCTTTCTTT,CASSLSLGDRGLGTEAFF
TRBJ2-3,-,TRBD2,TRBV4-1,TGCGCCAGCAGCCAAGGTAAGCGGGGGCAGAACACAGATACGCAGTATTTT,CASSQGKRGQNTDTQYF
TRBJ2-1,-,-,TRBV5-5,TGTGCCAGCAGCTACTTCCTTATCAATGAGCAGTTCTTC,CASSYFLINEQFF
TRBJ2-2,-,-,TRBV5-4,TGTGCCAGCAGCGCCCCTAGCGGGGAGCTGTTTTTT,CASSAPSGELFF
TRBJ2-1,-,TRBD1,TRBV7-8,TGTGCCAGCACCCCGGGACAGGGGGCTGATGAGCAGTTCTTC,CASTPGQGADEQFF
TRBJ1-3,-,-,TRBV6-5,TGTGCCAGCAGTTACTCCGGGAGATCTGGAAACACCATATATTTT,CASSYSGRSGNTIYF
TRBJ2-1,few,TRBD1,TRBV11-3,TGTGCCAGCAGCTTGGGACAGGGCTACAATGAGCAGTTCTTC,CASSLGQGYNEQFF
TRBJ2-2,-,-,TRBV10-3,TGTGCCATCGAGCGGGACACCGGGGAGCTGTTTTTT,CAIERDTGELFF
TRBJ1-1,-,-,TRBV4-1,TGCGCCAGCAGCCAGGCGGGGGGTGGGACTGAAGCTTTCTTT,CASSQAGGGTEAFF
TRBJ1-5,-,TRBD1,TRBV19,TGTGCCAGTAGTATTTCCGGGACAGGGGAGAATCAGCCCCAGCATTTT,CASSISGTGENQPQHF
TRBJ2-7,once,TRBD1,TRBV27,TGTGCCAGCAGTTCCTCGACAGGGCCGGGCGAGCAGTACTTC,CASSSSTGPGEQYF
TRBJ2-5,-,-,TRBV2,TGTGCCAGCAGTGAGGAACTAGTGGGAGAGACCCAGTACTTC,CASSEELVGETQYF
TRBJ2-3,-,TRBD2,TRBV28,TGTGCCAGCAGTTGGACTAGCGTAAGTGCGCAGTATTTT,CASSWTSVSAQYF
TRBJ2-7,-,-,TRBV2,TGTGCCAGCAGTGAAGAGGTCGGGAGCTCCTACGAGCAGTACTTC,CASSEEVGSSYEQYF
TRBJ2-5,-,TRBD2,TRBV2,TGTGCCAGCAGTTTAGCGGGAGAGGGCAGAGGGACCCAGTACTTC,CASSLAGEGRGTQYF
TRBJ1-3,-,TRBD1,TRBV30,TGTGCCTGGAGGGACAGGGGGCAAGGAAACACCATATATTTT,CAWRDRGQGNTIYF